The count of the clone carrying this T cell receptor (beta chain) is one. What it binds is unknown. PCR amplification relied on 60 Vbeta primers (plus 13 Jbeta primers). Assay used: immunoSEQ multiplex PCR; TCRdb lists only in-frame clones, some missing. The sample holds approximately 160,000 clones, 50% to 75% seen once. These data originate in a study of cytomegalovirus exposure and HLA in healthy donors. Notes on the study in general: CMV antigen specificity was confirmed in vitro for three CMV-associated chains. TCR beta sequences reportedly predicted most subjects' HLA-A and HLA-B alleles accurately.

Sample: PBMCs. The sequence was collected from a woman aged 30 to 39 in good health and CMV-seropositive.

The CDR3 DNA is TGCGCCAGCAGACGCGGGGGTCAAGGGGACACTGAAGCTTTCTTT. Translating gives CASRRGGQGDTEAFF. The chain recombines TRBV5-1 with TRBJ1-1, with a tentative D call TRBD1 (5 bases). Trimming cost V 5 bases and J 3 bases, with 17 bases left between them. Germline V gene data show CDR1 as SGHRS and CDR2 as YFSETQ. This CDR3 has 15 residues.